The rows below give T cell receptor beta chains drawn from one sample of a study of radiation and T cells in renal cell carcinoma. TCRdb keeps only in-frame clones here, not all; method: immunoSEQ multiplex PCR. This table holds about 150,000 clones, approximately 86% found once. Specimen: blood, collected from a patient whose treatment included radiotherapy and nephrectomy. The receptors were gathered from a woman between 45 and 60 years old with renal cell carcinoma. CDR3s include the opening cysteine and the closing phenylalanine or tryptophan. D genes are given only for firm matches. Expanded clones are given a class, and other clones once, few, many or no size at all.

abundance: .
v_gene: TRBV6-5
d_gene: .
j_gene: TRBJ2-2
CDR3aa: CASNPGTGELFF
CDR3nt: TGTGCCAGCAACCCTGGTACCGGGGAGCTGTTTTTT

abundance: .
v_gene: TRBV10-2
d_gene: .
j_gene: TRBJ2-2
CDR3aa: CASSELGPLNTGELFF
CDR3nt: TGCGCCAGCAGTGAGCTTGGTCCTTTGAACACCGGGGAGCTGTTTTTT

abundance: .
v_gene: TRBV4-1
d_gene: .
j_gene: TRBJ1-1
CDR3aa: CASSQDSGTRGTEAFF
CDR3nt: TGCGCCAGCAGCCAAGATTCGGGCACTAGGGGCACTGAAGCTTTCTTT

abundance: .
v_gene: TRBV6-4
d_gene: TRBD1
j_gene: TRBJ2-3
CDR3aa: CASSADRGTDTQYF
CDR3nt: TGTGCCAGCAGTGCCGACAGGGGCACAGATACGCAGTATTTT

abundance: .
v_gene: TRBV28
d_gene: TRBD2
j_gene: TRBJ2-7
CDR3aa: CASRSGSSYEQYF
CDR3nt: TGTGCCAGCAGAAGCGGGAGCTCCTACGAGCAGTACTTC

abundance: .
v_gene: TRBV2
d_gene: .
j_gene: TRBJ2-7
CDR3aa: CASSQTYEQYF
CDR3nt: TGTGCCAGCAGCCAGACCTACGAGCAGTACTTC

abundance: .
v_gene: TRBV6-4
d_gene: TRBD2
j_gene: TRBJ2-1
CDR3aa: CASSEGTSGGNEQFF
CDR3nt: TGTGCCAGCAGTGAAGGGACTAGCGGGGGCAATGAGCAGTTCTTC

abundance: .
v_gene: TRBV30
d_gene: .
j_gene: TRBJ1-3
CDR3aa: CAWSQSGNTIYF
CDR3nt: TGTGCCTGGAGTCAGTCTGGAAACACCATATATTTT

abundance: .
v_gene: TRBV5-1
d_gene: .
j_gene: TRBJ2-2
CDR3aa: CASSSPRTGELFF
CDR3nt: TGCGCCAGCAGCTCGCCCAGAACCGGGGAGCTGTTTTTT

abundance: .
v_gene: TRBV30
d_gene: .
j_gene: TRBJ1-3
CDR3aa: CAWSFTGPSGNTIYF
CDR3nt: TGTGCCTGGAGTTTCACAGGGCCATCTGGAAACACCATATATTTT

abundance: .
v_gene: TRBV7-2
d_gene: TRBD1
j_gene: TRBJ1-1
CDR3aa: CASSYQTQDRGQGAFF
CDR3nt: TGTGCCAGCAGTTACCAAACTCAAGACAGGGGGCAGGGAGCTTTCTTT

abundance: .
v_gene: TRBV5-5
d_gene: TRBD1
j_gene: TRBJ1-4
CDR3aa: CASSFDRDRNEKLFF
CDR3nt: TGTGCCAGCAGCTTTGACAGGGACCGTAATGAAAAACTGTTTTTT

abundance: .
v_gene: TRBV7-9
d_gene: .
j_gene: TRBJ2-3
CDR3aa: CASSLRDTQYF
CDR3nt: TGTGCCAGCAGCTTACGTGATACGCAGTATTTT

abundance: .
v_gene: TRBV4-3
d_gene: .
j_gene: TRBJ2-3
CDR3aa: CASSQELTSTDTQYF
CDR3nt: TGCGCCAGCAGCCAAGAATTGACGAGCACAGATACGCAGTATTTT

abundance: .
v_gene: TRBV14
d_gene: .
j_gene: TRBJ1-1
CDR3aa: CASSYTRGGAFF
CDR3nt: TGTGCCAGCAGTTATACTCGGGGCGGCGCTTTCTTT

abundance: .
v_gene: TRBV5-1
d_gene: TRBD2
j_gene: TRBJ2-1
CDR3aa: CASSLAGGGPSNEQFF
CDR3nt: TGCGCCAGCAGCTTGGCGGGCGGGGGGCCTAGCAATGAGCAGTTCTTC

abundance: .
v_gene: TRBV14
d_gene: TRBD1
j_gene: TRBJ2-7
CDR3aa: CASSQARGLKEQYF
CDR3nt: TGTGCCAGCAGCCAGGCCAGGGGGTTGAAAGAGCAGTACTTC

abundance: .
v_gene: TRBV28
d_gene: TRBD1
j_gene: TRBJ1-1
CDR3aa: CASSWTGFNTEAFF
CDR3nt: TGTGCCAGCAGCTGGACAGGGTTTAACACTGAAGCTTTCTTT

abundance: .
v_gene: TRBV5-1
d_gene: .
j_gene: TRBJ2-3
CDR3aa: CASSQGFTDTQYF
CDR3nt: TGCGCCAGCTCTCAGGGGTTCACAGATACGCAGTATTTT

abundance: .
v_gene: TRBV28
d_gene: .
j_gene: TRBJ1-1
CDR3aa: CASISGRNTEAFF
CDR3nt: TGTGCCAGCATCTCGGGCAGGAACACTGAAGCTTTCTTT

abundance: .
v_gene: TRBV6-4
d_gene: .
j_gene: TRBJ1-1
CDR3aa: CASSDGGPSAAFF
CDR3nt: TGTGCCAGCAGTGACGGGGGGCCCTCCGCAGCTTTCTTT

abundance: .
v_gene: TRBV19
d_gene: TRBD1
j_gene: TRBJ1-1
CDR3aa: CASSIVLRDRNTEAFF
CDR3nt: TGTGCCAGTAGTATAGTCCTCCGGGACAGGAACACTGAAGCTTTCTTT

abundance: .
v_gene: TRBV5-6
d_gene: .
j_gene: TRBJ2-5
CDR3aa: CASSRLFVETQYF
CDR3nt: TGTGCCAGCAGCCGGCTGTTCGTAGAGACCCAGTACTTC

abundance: .
v_gene: TRBV19
d_gene: .
j_gene: TRBJ1-5
CDR3aa: CASNIIGRTNQPQHF
CDR3nt: TGTGCCAGTAACATAATCGGGAGAACCAATCAGCCCCAGCATTTT

abundance: .
v_gene: TRBV6-5
d_gene: .
j_gene: TRBJ2-7
CDR3aa: CASKDWGDPEQYF
CDR3nt: TGTGCCAGCAAGGACTGGGGGGACCCCGAGCAGTACTTC

abundance: .
v_gene: TRBV11-2
d_gene: TRBD1
j_gene: TRBJ2-7
CDR3aa: CASSSDRDSYEQYF
CDR3nt: TGTGCCAGCAGCTCGGACAGGGACTCCTACGAGCAGTACTTC

abundance: .
v_gene: TRBV7-2
d_gene: .
j_gene: TRBJ1-1
CDR3aa: CASSPRPGTDSNTEAFF
CDR3nt: TGTGCCAGCAGCCCCCGTCCCGGGACGGACTCGAACACTGAAGCTTTCTTT

abundance: few
v_gene: TRBV6-6
d_gene: TRBD1
j_gene: TRBJ1-2
CDR3aa: CASSGGTGVRGYTF
CDR3nt: TGTGCCAGCAGTGGCGGGACAGGGGTTCGGGGCTACACCTTC

abundance: .
v_gene: TRBV6-1
d_gene: .
j_gene: TRBJ2-1
CDR3aa: CASSALHPPYNEQFF
CDR3nt: TGTGCCAGCAGTGCTCTACACCCTCCCTACAATGAGCAGTTCTTC

abundance: .
v_gene: TRBV5-1
d_gene: .
j_gene: TRBJ2-3
CDR3aa: CASSLIRGAGTDTQYF
CDR3nt: TGCGCCAGCAGTCTAATAAGAGGGGCCGGTACAGATACGCAGTATTTT

abundance: .
v_gene: TRBV18
d_gene: .
j_gene: TRBJ2-1
CDR3aa: CASSPGAGAINEQFF
CDR3nt: TGTGCCAGCTCACCTGGCGCGGGGGCCATCAATGAGCAGTTCTTC

abundance: .
v_gene: TRBV6-4
d_gene: .
j_gene: TRBJ2-1
CDR3aa: CASSEGGAHNEQFF
CDR3nt: TGTGCCAGCAGTGAGGGGGGTGCCCACAATGAGCAGTTCTTC

abundance: .
v_gene: TRBV9
d_gene: TRBD2
j_gene: TRBJ2-3
CDR3aa: CASSVALTTSGGHTDTQYF
CDR3nt: TGTGCCAGCAGCGTGGCCCTCACTACTAGCGGGGGGCACACAGATACGCAGTATTTT

abundance: .
v_gene: TRBV9
d_gene: .
j_gene: TRBJ2-2
CDR3aa: CASSTASRVRGELFF
CDR3nt: TGTGCCAGCAGCACAGCCAGCCGGGTTCGAGGGGAGCTGTTTTTT

abundance: once
v_gene: TRBV19
d_gene: .
j_gene: TRBJ2-1
CDR3aa: CASSIQSLGDEQFF
CDR3nt: TGTGCCAGTAGTATACAGTCCCTTGGGGATGAGCAGTTCTTC

abundance: .
v_gene: TRBV28
d_gene: .
j_gene: TRBJ1-3
CDR3aa: CASSSGRPSGNTIYF
CDR3nt: TGTGCCAGCAGTTCGGGGAGGCCCTCTGGAAACACCATATATTTT

abundance: few
v_gene: TRBV19
d_gene: .
j_gene: TRBJ1-5
CDR3aa: CASSIAWGDQPQHF
CDR3nt: TGTGCCAGTAGTATCGCATGGGGGGATCAGCCCCAGCATTTT

abundance: .
v_gene: TRBV9
d_gene: TRBD1
j_gene: TRBJ2-3
CDR3aa: CASSVSHQGAADTQYF
CDR3nt: TGTGCCAGCAGCGTATCCCATCAGGGGGCCGCAGATACGCAGTATTTT

abundance: once
v_gene: TRBV7-2
d_gene: .
j_gene: TRBJ2-6
CDR3aa: CASSRTRNSGANVLTF
CDR3nt: TGTGCCAGCAGCCGAACACGGAACTCTGGGGCCAACGTCCTGACTTTC